This TCR beta chain was identified during a study of blood T cells in healthy people across ages. Germline V lookup: CDR1 MNHEY, CDR2 SVGEGT. The germline V and J ends were trimmed by 5 bases and 7 bases, with 12 bases remaining between them. This CDR3 comprises 13 residues. Study outcomes and limitations: Naive and antigen-experienced cells were not separated, limiting conclusive comparison. Diversity was higher, and naive CD4+ cells more numerous, in long-lived donors than in aged donors.

To note about this clonotype: The target antigen is unknown.

Combining a sample-barcoded 5' primer with a J-beta primer mix, a second PCR ran for roughly 6 to 12 cycles. Every cDNA was tagged by a template-switch adaptor with 12 random nucleotides. MiXCR, run by TCRdb on the 5' RACE reads, gives a single entry per CDR3 protein. This sample has 800,000 to 900,000 distinct CDR3 sequences, with around 62% found just once. The genes are TRBV6-2 or TRBV6-3 and TRBJ2-4, with D maybe TRBD2 (7 bases). Sequenced sample: blood. This TCR came from a man aged 30 to 39 in good health. The CDR3 is CASSRGAANIQYF. CDR3 DNA sequence: TGTGCCAGCAGTCGGGGGGCCGCGAACATTCAGTACTTC.